These T cell receptor beta chains were read from a single sample in a study of T cell responses to AZD1222 COVID-19 vaccine. The method was immunoSEQ multiplex PCR; TCRdb's version includes in-frame clones alone and lacks a portion of them. The sample lists some 79,000 clones, over 60% occurring once. Specimen: peripheral blood, collected 28 days after the second AZD1222 dose. These receptors were obtained from an adult who received the AZD1222 COVID-19 vaccine. CDR3s include the opening cysteine and the closing phenylalanine or tryptophan. The D gene is left open where the match is weak. Clone size, where shown, is once, few, many, or a class for clones that have expanded.

13	NA	TRBV6-5	NA	TRBJ2-3	TGTGCCAGCAAAGGGGGGGCCACAGATACGCAGTATTTT	CASKGGATDTQYF
16	TRBD2	TRBV7-8	NA	TRBJ2-1	TGTGCCAGCAGCTTAGAAGGACTAGCGGGCCGAGATGAGCAGTTCTTC	CASSLEGLAGRDEQFF
15	TRBD2	TRBV9	NA	TRBJ2-5	TGTGCCAGCAGCGTCCGACTAGCGAGTCAAGAGACCCAGTACTTC	CASSVRLASQETQYF
18	TRBD2	TRBV7-9	NA	TRBJ2-2	TGTGCCAGCAGCTTTGGGGGACTAGCGGGAATCAACACCGGGGAGCTGTTTTTT	CASSFGGLAGINTGELFF
16	NA	TRBV24-1	NA	TRBJ2-1	TGTGCCACCAGTGACTCGACGGACAGTTATAACAATGAGCAGTTCTTC	CATSDSTDSYNNEQFF
14	NA	TRBV2	once	TRBJ1-1	TGTGCCAGCAGTATAACAGGGTCTGGCACTGAAGCTTTCTTT	CASSITGSGTEAFF
14	NA	TRBV6-5	NA	TRBJ2-7	TGTGCAGCCCCCCTCGACAATTCGATCCACGAGCAGTACTTC	CAAPLDNSIHEQYF
15	NA	TRBV5-1	few	TRBJ2-1	TGCGCCAGCAGCTTGGGTCCCAGCTCCTACAATGAGCAGTTCTTC	CASSLGPSSYNEQFF
17	TRBD1	TRBV7-2	NA	TRBJ1-5	TGTGCCAGCAGCGCCTGGACAGGGGGCGGTTCAAATCAGCCCCAGCATTTT	CASSAWTGGGSNQPQHF
13	NA	TRBV2	NA	TRBJ2-1	TGTGCCAGCACCTATGGTGCCTACAATGAGCAGTTCTTC	CASTYGAYNEQFF
15	NA	TRBV7-9	NA	TRBJ1-5	TGTGCCAGCAGCTTAGACTTAGGATGGAATCAGCCCCAGCATTTT	CASSLDLGWNQPQHF
19	TRBD2	TRBV3-1/TRBV3-2	NA	TRBJ2-5	TGTGCCAGCAGCCCTCCCACTACCTCTAGCGGGGGGGCCCAAGAGACCCAGTACTTC	CASSPPTTSSGGAQETQYF
14	TRBD1	TRBV23-1	NA	TRBJ1-3	TGCGCCAGCGAGCAAGACAGGGTTGGAAACACCATATATTTT	CASEQDRVGNTIYF
16	NA	TRBV6-1	NA	TRBJ2-7	TGTGCCAGCAGTGAAAGAGGACGAGACAGACCCTACGAGCAGTACTTC	CASSERGRDRPYEQYF
12	NA	TRBV7-9	NA	TRBJ2-2	TGTGCCAGCAGCTTACGTCCCGGGGAGCTGTTTTTT	CASSLRPGELFF
13	NA	TRBV28	few	TRBJ1-2	TGTGCCAGCAGTCGCCCAGGGAAAGGGGGCTACACCTTC	CASSRPGKGGYTF
14	NA	TRBV28	NA	TRBJ1-1	TGTGCCAGCAGTACCAGGGGCGGCAACACTGAAGCTTTCTTT	CASSTRGGNTEAFF
15	NA	TRBV18	few	TRBJ2-7	TGTGCCAGCTCACCTACGGACACAGCCGGTTACGAGCAGTACTTC	CASSPTDTAGYEQYF
15	TRBD1	TRBV5-1	NA	TRBJ2-7	TGCGCCAGCAGCTTGGCCCCACAGGGGCCCTACGAGCAGTACTTC	CASSLAPQGPYEQYF
15	TRBD2	TRBV30	NA	TRBJ2-1	TGTGCCTGGAGGGAGGAGACTAGCGGGTACAATGAGCAGTTCTTC	CAWREETSGYNEQFF
14	NA	TRBV6-5	NA	TRBJ1-5	TGTGCCAGCAGGTCTCCGGGCCGTAATCAGCCCCAGCATTTT	CASRSPGRNQPQHF
10	NA	TRBV29-1	NA	TRBJ2-3	TGCAGCGCTATAGCAGGGCCGCAGTATTTT	CSAIAGPQYF
13	NA	TRBV2	NA	TRBJ2-7	TGTGCCAGCAGTGCTGGGGGTGTGCGCGAGCAGTACTTC	CASSAGGVREQYF
12	NA	TRBV2	few	TRBJ2-7	TGTGCCAGCAGCACAGGGTTGCGCGAGCAGTACTTC	CASSTGLREQYF
13	TRBD1	TRBV28	few	TRBJ2-7	TGTGCCAGCAGTGCCAACAGGGGGTACGAGCAGTACTTC	CASSANRGYEQYF
19	TRBD2	TRBV28	NA	TRBJ2-7	TGTGCCAGCAGTTCCATAGGACTAGCGGGAGATCGAGGTTCCTACGAGCAGTACTTC	CASSSIGLAGDRGSYEQYF
15	TRBD2	TRBV6-5	NA	TRBJ2-1	TGTGCCAGCAGTAAAAGCGGGAGCTCCTACAATGAGCAGTTCTTC	CASSKSGSSYNEQFF
13	NA	TRBV3-1/TRBV3-2	NA	TRBJ1-4	TGTGCCAGCAGCCTTGGGGAGAATGAAAAACTGTTTTTT	CASSLGENEKLFF
15	NA	TRBV6-5	NA	TRBJ1-4	TGTGCCAGCTCCTTTGTCGGACAGATGAATGAAAAACTGTTTTTT	CASSFVGQMNEKLFF
20	NA	TRBV27	NA	TRBJ2-6	TGTGCCAGCAGATCCCTAGAGAAGGGGCAGGGCCGCTCTGGGGCCAACGTCCTGACTTTC	CASRSLEKGQGRSGANVLTF
11	NA	TRBV13	NA	TRBJ2-7	TGTGCCAGCAGCCTATGGGGCGAGCAGTACTTC	CASSLWGEQYF
15	NA	TRBV28	NA	TRBJ1-1	TGTGCCAGCAGTTTTCAGGGTCGGGTGAACACTGAAGCTTTCTTT	CASSFQGRVNTEAFF
18	TRBD2	TRBV28	NA	TRBJ2-3	TGTGCCAGCACCCGGACTAGCGGGTCCCTTCTCGGCACAGATACGCAGTATTTT	CASTRTSGSLLGTDTQYF
14	NA	TRBV9	NA	TRBJ2-5	TGTGCCAGCAGCGTAGGTGGGGGCGAGGGGACCCAGTACTTC	CASSVGGGEGTQYF
15	TRBD1	TRBV19	NA	TRBJ1-1	TGTGCCAGTAGTATAGGGCAGGGGGCGAACACTGAAGCTTTCTTT	CASSIGQGANTEAFF
13	TRBD1	TRBV11-2	NA	TRBJ1-2	TGTGCCAGCAGCTTAGATACCCGGACAGGACGGTGGTTC	CASSLDTRTGRWF
13	NA	TRBV30	few	TRBJ1-5	TGTGCCTGGAGTGTACAATCTTCCCAGCCCCAGCATTTT	CAWSVQSSQPQHF
14	NA	TRBV18	NA	TRBJ2-1	TGTGCCAGCTCACCACCGATCTGGGAAAGCGAGCAGTTCTTC	CASSPPIWESEQFF
15	TRBD1	TRBV5-5	NA	TRBJ1-2	TGTGCCAGCAGCCCCCGCAGGACAGGAACGGATGGCTACACCTTC	CASSPRRTGTDGYTF
16	TRBD2	TRBV5-6	NA	TRBJ2-1	TGTGCCAGCAGCTCTACAAACAGACTAGCGGGAGATGAGCAGTTCTTC	CASSSTNRLAGDEQFF